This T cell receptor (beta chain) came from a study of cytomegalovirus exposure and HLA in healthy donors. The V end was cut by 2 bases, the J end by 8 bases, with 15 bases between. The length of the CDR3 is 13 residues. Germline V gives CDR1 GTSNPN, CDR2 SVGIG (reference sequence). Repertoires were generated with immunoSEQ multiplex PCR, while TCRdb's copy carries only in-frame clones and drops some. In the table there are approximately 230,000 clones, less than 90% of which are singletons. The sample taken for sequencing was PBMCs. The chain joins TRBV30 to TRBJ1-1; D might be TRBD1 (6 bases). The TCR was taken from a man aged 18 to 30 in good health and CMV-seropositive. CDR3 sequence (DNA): TGTGCCTGGAGTTGGCTGGGGGCGGGGGAAGCTTTCTTT. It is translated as CAWSWLGAGEAFF.